This section outlines one T cell receptor beta chain sequence together with its context. The antigen is unknown. This table comes from immunoSEQ multiplex PCR, and its TCRdb copy is limited to in-frame clones, with some not included. The sample holds about 69,000 clones, around four fifths seen once. The sample comes from a study of T cell responses to AZD1222 COVID-19 vaccine. Whole-study findings and limits: There were repertoire samples only from the period after the peak T cell response. An increase in Spike-specific TCR breadth and depth was observed after two AZD1222 doses.

The TCR sequence derives from an adult who received the AZD1222 COVID-19 vaccine. Sequenced material: peripheral blood, taken 28 days after the second AZD1222 dose.

The CDR3 coding sequence is TGTGCCACTATCGGGGGGGGATTCACCGGGGAGCTGTTTTTT. Amino acid sequence: CATIGGGFTGELFF. The chain has TRBV19 and TRBJ2-2; 8 bases map to TRBD2. The CDR3 has 14 amino acids. With 10 bases clipped from V and 4 bases from J, the junction kept 8 bases outside the gene matches. Germline-derived CDR1 and CDR2 are LNHDA and SQIVND (reference sequence).